This T cell receptor (beta chain) was obtained from a study of regulatory T cells in long-lasting Graves disease. Turning to the study itself: Positive TSH receptor antibodies alongside over 5 years of antithyroid drugs were what marked Graves' disease as persistent.

V lost 1 base and J lost 13, with 20 bases in between. Germline V gene data show CDR1 as SGHTA and CDR2 as FQGNSA. The CDR3 totals 15 residues. The study, taken as a whole, reports: Persistent-disease Graves' patients showed less TCR diversity than new cases. Tissue studied was limited to peripheral blood, excluding thyroid tissue.

Only a few counts were recorded for this clonotype. The antigen is not known. Time point specified: persistent/refractory GD, antithyroid drugs over 5 years with positive TRAb. From RNA extracted from PBMCs, the TCR library was made. Diagnoses of Graves' disease were made by American Thyroid Association guidelines. Building the TCR beta libraries relied on iRepertoire HTBI primers, and CDR3 regions underwent Arm-PCR. TCRdb ran MiXCR on the multiplex PCR reads and lists one entry per CDR3 protein. The table includes around 500,000 distinct CDR3 sequences, around 20% detected once. The source is a female donor with Graves disease. The rearrangement links TRBV7-2 to TRBJ1-5; tentative D call: TRBD1 (6 bases). Sequenced here: peripheral blood mononuclear cells (PBMCs), sampled when the disease was refractory, from a patient treated with antithyroid drugs. The CDR3 sequence is CASSLEGDVSGIQHF. The CDR3 DNA is TGTGCCAGCAGCTTAGAGGGGGATGTCAGCGGAATTCAGCATTTT.